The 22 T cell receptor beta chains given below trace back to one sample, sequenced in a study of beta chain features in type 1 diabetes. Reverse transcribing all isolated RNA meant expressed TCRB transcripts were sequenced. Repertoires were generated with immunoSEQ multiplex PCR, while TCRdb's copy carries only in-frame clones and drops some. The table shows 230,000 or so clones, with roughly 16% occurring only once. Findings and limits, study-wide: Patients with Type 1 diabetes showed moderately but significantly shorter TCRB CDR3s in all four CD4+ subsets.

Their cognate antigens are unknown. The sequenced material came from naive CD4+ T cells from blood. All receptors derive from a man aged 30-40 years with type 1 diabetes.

CDR3 nucleotides: TGCAGCGTTGCGCGGGTGCTAACCTACGAGCAGTACTTC. Protein: CSVARVLTYEQYF. This chain uses TRBV29-1 with TRBJ2-7, with D possibly being TRBD2 (5 bases). The V end was cut by 4 bases, the J end by 2 bases, with 12 bases between. This CDR3 spans 13 amino acids. The germline V gene encodes CDR1 SQVTM and CDR2 ANQGSEA.

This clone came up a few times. The CDR3 region has the DNA TGTGCCAGCAGTGAATTACTCACTCCCGGGGAGCTGTTTTTT. Amino acid sequence: CASSELLTPGELFF. The chain uses TRBV6-1 and TRBJ2-2; D is ambiguous. The CDR3 sequence is 14 residues long. V was cut by 2 bases and J by 6 bases, with 10 bases left in between. The germline CDR1 and CDR2 sequences are MNHNS and SASEGT.

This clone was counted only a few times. The CDR3 loop reads CASSLAISGTSYEQYF. CDR3 nucleotides: TGCGCCAGCAGCCTTGCCATTAGCGGAACGTCGTACGAGCAGTACTTC. The gene calls are TRBV4-1 and TRBJ2-7; perhaps TRBD2 as D (6 bases). The germline gives CDR1 MGHRA, CDR2 YSYEKL. V lost 4 bases to trimming and J lost 4 bases, with 20 bases between them. The CDR3 loop spans 16 amino acids.

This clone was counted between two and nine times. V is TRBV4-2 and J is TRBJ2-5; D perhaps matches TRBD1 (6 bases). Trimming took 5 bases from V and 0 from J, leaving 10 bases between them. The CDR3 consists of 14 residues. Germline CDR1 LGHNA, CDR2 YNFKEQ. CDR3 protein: CASSYDRYQETQYF. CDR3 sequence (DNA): TGTGCCAGCAGCTACGACAGGTACCAAGAGACCCAGTACTTC.

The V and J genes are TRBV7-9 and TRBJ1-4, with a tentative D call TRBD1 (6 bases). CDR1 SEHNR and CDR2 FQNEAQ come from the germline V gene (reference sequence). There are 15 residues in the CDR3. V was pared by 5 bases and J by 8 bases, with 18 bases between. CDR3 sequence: CASSLGGGMGEKLFF. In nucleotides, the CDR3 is TGTGCCAGCAGCCTCGGAGGGGGTATGGGCGAAAAACTGTTTTTT.

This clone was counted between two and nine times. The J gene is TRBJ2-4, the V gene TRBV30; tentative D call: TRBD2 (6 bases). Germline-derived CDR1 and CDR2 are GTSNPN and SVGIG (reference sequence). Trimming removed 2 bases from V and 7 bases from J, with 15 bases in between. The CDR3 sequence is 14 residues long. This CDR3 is CAWSKGAAGNIQYF. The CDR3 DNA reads TGTGCCTGGAGTAAAGGGGCCGCGGGGAACATTCAGTACTTC.

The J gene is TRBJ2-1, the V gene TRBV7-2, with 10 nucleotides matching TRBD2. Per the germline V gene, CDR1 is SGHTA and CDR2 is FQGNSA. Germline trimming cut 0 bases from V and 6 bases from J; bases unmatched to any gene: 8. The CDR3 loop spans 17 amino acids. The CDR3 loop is CASSLAPGLASGNEQFF. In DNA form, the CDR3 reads TGTGCCAGCAGCTTAGCGCCGGGACTAGCGTCCGGCAATGAGCAGTTCTTC. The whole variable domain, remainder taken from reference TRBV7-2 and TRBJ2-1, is GAGVSQSPSNKVTEKGKDVELRCDPISGHTALYWYRQSLGQGLEFLIYFQGNSAPDKSGLPSDRFSAERTGGSVSTLTIQRTQQEDSAVYLCASSLAPGLASGNEQFFGPGTRLTVL.

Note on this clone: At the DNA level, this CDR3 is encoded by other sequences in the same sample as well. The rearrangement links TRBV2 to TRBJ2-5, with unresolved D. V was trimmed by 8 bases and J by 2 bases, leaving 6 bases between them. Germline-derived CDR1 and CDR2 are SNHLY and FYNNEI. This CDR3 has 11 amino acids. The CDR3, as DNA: TGTGCCAGCCGGCTGCAAGAGACCCAGTACTTC. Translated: CASRLQETQYF.

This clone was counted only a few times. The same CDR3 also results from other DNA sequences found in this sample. The CDR3 nucleotides read TGCAGCGTCGTTCGACCGTTGAACACTGAAGCTTTCTTT. Protein: CSVVRPLNTEAFF. J is TRBJ1-1 and V is TRBV29-1; D is undetermined. Trimming shortened V by 6 bases and J by 0 bases, and 11 bases separated the two germline ends. This CDR3 region has 13 residues. The germline CDR1 and CDR2 sequences are SQVTM and ANQGSEA. Full variable domain (remainder filled in from reference TRBV29-1 and TRBJ1-1): SAVISQKPSRDICQRGTSLTIQCQVDSQVTMMFWYRQQPGQSLTLIATANQGSEATYESGFVIDKFPISRPNLTFSTLTVSNMSPEDSSIYLCSVVRPLNTEAFFGQGTRLTVV.

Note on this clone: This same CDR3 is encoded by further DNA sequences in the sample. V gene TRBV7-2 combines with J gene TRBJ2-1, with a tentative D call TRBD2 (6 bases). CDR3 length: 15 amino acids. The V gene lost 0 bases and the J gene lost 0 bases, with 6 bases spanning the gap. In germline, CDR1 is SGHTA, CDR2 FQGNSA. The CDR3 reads CASSLAGSSYNEQFF. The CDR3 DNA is TGTGCCAGCAGCTTAGCCGGGAGCTCCTACAATGAGCAGTTCTTC.

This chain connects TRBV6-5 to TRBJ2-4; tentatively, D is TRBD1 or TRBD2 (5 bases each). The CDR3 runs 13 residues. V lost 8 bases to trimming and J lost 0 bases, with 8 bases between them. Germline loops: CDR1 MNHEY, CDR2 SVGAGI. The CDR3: CASRGTAKNIQYF. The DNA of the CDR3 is TGTGCCAGCCGAGGGACAGCCAAAAACATTCAGTACTTC.

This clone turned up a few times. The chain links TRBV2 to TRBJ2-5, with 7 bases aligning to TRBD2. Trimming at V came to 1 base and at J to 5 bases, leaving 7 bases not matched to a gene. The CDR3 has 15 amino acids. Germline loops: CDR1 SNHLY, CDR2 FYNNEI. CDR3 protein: CASSEGGSERETQYF. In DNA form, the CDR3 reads TGTGCCAGCAGTGAAGGCGGGAGCGAGAGGGAGACCCAGTACTTC.

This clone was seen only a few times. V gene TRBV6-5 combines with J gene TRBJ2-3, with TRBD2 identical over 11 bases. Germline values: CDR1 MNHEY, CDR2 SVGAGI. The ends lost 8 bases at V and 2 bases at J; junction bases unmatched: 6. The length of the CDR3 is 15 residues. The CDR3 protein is CASRTSGGFTDTQYF. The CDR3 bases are TGTGCCAGCCGCACTAGCGGGGGATTCACAGATACGCAGTATTTT.

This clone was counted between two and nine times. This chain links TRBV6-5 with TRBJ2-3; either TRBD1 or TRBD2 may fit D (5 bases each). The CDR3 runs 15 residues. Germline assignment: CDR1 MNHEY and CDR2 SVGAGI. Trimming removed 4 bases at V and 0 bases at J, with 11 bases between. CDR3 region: CASSLGTYSTDTQYF. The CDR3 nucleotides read TGTGCCAGCAGTTTAGGGACCTACAGCACAGATACGCAGTATTTT.

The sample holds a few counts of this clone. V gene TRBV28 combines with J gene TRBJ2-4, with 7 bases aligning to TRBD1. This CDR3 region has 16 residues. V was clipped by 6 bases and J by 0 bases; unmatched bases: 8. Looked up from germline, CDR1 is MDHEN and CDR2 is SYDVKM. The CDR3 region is CASRSGTALAKNIQYF. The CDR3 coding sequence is TGTGCCAGCAGGTCTGGGACAGCACTAGCCAAAAACATTCAGTACTTC.

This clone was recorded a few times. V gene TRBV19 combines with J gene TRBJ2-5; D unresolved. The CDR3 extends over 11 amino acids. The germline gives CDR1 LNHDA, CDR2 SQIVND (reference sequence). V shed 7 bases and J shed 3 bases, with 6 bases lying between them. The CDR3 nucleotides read TGTGCCAGTAAGATTGAAGAGACCCAGTACTTC. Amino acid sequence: CASKIEETQYF.

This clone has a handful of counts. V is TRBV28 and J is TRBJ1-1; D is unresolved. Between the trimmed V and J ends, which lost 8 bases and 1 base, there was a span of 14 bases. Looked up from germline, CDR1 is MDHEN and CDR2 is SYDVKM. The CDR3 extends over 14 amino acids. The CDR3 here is CASGHRERNTEAFF. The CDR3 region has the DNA TGTGCCAGCGGGCATAGGGAGAGGAACACTGAAGCTTTCTTT.

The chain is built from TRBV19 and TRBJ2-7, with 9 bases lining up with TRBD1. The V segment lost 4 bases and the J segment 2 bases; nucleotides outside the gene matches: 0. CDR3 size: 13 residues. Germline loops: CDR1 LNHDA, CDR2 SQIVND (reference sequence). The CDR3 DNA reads TGTGCCAGTAGTAGGGACAGGGCCTACGAGCAGTACTTC. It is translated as CASSRDRAYEQYF.

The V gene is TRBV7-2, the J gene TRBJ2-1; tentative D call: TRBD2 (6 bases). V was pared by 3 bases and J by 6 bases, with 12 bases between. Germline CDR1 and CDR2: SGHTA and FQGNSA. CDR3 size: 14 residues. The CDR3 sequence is CASSFTGTPNEQFF. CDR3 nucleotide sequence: TGTGCCAGCAGCTTCACCGGGACTCCCAATGAGCAGTTCTTC.

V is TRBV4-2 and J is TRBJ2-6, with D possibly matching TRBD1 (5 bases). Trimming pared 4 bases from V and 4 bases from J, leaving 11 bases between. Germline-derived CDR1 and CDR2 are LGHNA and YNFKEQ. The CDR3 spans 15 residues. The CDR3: CASSPSGLGANVLTF. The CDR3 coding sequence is TGTGCCAGCAGCCCCTCAGGGTTAGGGGCCAACGTCCTGACTTTC.

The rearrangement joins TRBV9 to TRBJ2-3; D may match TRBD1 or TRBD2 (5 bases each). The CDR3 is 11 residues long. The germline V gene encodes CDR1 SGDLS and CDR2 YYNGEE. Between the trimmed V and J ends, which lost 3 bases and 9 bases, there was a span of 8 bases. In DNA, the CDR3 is TGTGCCAGCAGCGAAGAGGGGACGCAGTATTTT. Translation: CASSEEGTQYF. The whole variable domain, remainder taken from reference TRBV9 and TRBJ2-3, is DSGVTQTPKHLITATGQRVTLRCSPRSGDLSVYWYQQSLDQGLQFLIQYYNGEERAKGNILERFSAQQFPDLHSELNLSSLELGDSALYFCASSEEGTQYFGPGTRLTVL.

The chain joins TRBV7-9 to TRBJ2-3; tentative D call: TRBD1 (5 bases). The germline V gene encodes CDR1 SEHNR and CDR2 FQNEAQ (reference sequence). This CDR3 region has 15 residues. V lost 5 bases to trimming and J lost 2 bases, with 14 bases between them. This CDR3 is CASSRRADTTDTQYF. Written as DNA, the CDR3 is TGTGCCAGCAGCCGTAGGGCGGACACCACAGATACGCAGTATTTT.